This record looks at one T cell receptor (beta chain) sequence and its context. This sample is part of a study of T cells after yellow fever vaccination. MiXCR, run by TCRdb on the 5' RACE reads, gives a single entry per CDR3 protein. The sample lists 250,000 to 300,000 distinct CDR3 sequences; about an eighth were seen once. The CDR3 extends over 15 amino acids. The V end was cut by 3 bases, the J end by 3 bases, with 11 bases between. Germline CDR1 reads MDHEN; CDR2 reads SYDVKM. The sequence derives from a man aged 25 to 40 who received the YFV17D yellow fever vaccine. The chain employs TRBV28 and TRBJ2-2; D is unresolved. The sequencing here drew on CD4+ T cells sorted from PBMCs, taken 45 days after the yellow fever booster vaccination. This chain's CDR3 is CASSFRRSHTGELFF. DNA for the CDR3: TGTGCCAGCAGTTTCCGACGGAGCCACACCGGGGAGCTGTTTTTT.